This TCR beta chain was observed in a study of blood T cell repertoires in COVID-19. Study as a whole: Some COVID-19 samples were acute and others convalescent; all came from the United States, Italy and Spain.

The germline V gene has CDR1 SGHAT and CDR2 FQNNGV. V gave up 5 bases and J gave up 4 bases, with 17 bases separating them. This CDR3 has 15 residues. Libraries were prepared by immunoSEQ multiplex PCR; TCRdb keeps only in-frame clonotypes and omits some of them. Of 150,000 to 200,000 clones in the sample, roughly 84% were seen once. The sequencing input was PBMCs or T cells enriched from blood (not recorded which). This receptor was obtained from a woman between 55 and 75 years old who had recovered from COVID-19. The gene calls are TRBV11-2 and TRBJ1-2, with D tentatively TRBD1 (6 bases). The CDR3 here is CASSPGAWGSYGYTF. CDR3 DNA: TGTGCCAGCAGCCCAGGGGCATGGGGAAGCTATGGCTACACCTTC. Full variable domain (rest looked up from reference TRBV11-2 and TRBJ1-2): EAGVAQSPRYKIIEKRQSVAFWCNPISGHATLYWYQQILGQGPKLLIQFQNNGVVDDSQLPKDRFSAERLKGVDSTLKIQPAKLEDSAVYLCASSPGAWGSYGYTFGSGTRLTVV.